The present T cell receptor beta chain was sequenced within a study of radiation and T cells in renal cell carcinoma. Whole-study findings and limits: From baseline, blood top tumor clonotypes peaked at 2 weeks post-radiation. Without pretreatment biopsies, baseline tumor clonotype presence was undetermined.

Sample time point: baseline pretreatment blood. Treatment noted: 15 Gy SBRT to primary tumor, nephrectomy 4 weeks later. Blood was sampled at baseline, 2 weeks and 4 weeks after SBRT. As for this clone: Its antigen is currently unknown.

The assay was immunoSEQ multiplex PCR, and TCRdb's table has in-frame clones only and misses some. The sample yields some 150,000 clones, approximately 87% seen once. This TCR was sampled from a woman aged 50 to 60 with renal cell carcinoma. Specimen: blood, collected from a patient whose treatment included radiotherapy and nephrectomy.

CDR3 amino acids: CASSQGPLSYEQYF. CDR3 DNA sequence: TGTGCCAGTAGCCAAGGGCCCCTCTCCTACGAGCAGTACTTC. V usage is TRBV19 and J usage is TRBJ2-7; D not resolved. CDR3 length equals 14 residues. Germline loops: CDR1 LNHDA, CDR2 SQIVND (reference sequence). V gave up 6 bases and J gave up 0 bases, with 12 bases separating them.